These 25 T cell receptor beta chains were all obtained from the same sample, sequenced in a study of follicular helper T cells after annual influenza vaccination. Repertoires were generated with immunoSEQ multiplex PCR, while TCRdb's copy carries only in-frame clones and drops some. The table records a few thousand clones, approximately 90% of them present only once. Time point given: 2013-2014 season, 7 days after vaccination. The specimen was CXCR5+ CD38- circulating T follicular helper cells from blood, collected 7 days after influenza vaccination. Subset noted: circulating Tfh, non-naive CD4+CXCR5+PD-1+ (ICOS+CD38+ or ICOS-CD38-). Source of these receptors: an adult who received the influenza vaccine.

This clone was seen once. The chain combines TRBV25-1 with TRBJ2-5, with a possible D match to TRBD1 (6 bases). The V gene's germline CDR1 is MGHDK and CDR2 SYGVNS. The CDR3 is 15 amino acids. Trimming pared 8 bases from V and 0 bases from J, leaving 16 bases between. CDR3 nucleotides: TGTGCCAGCCGGGACACCCTAGGGTACCAAGAGACCCAGTACTTC. It encodes CASRDTLGYQETQYF.

This chain connects TRBV5-6 to TRBJ2-5, with a tentative D call TRBD2 (6 bases). CDR3 size: 15 residues. Trimming removed 1 base at V and 4 bases at J, with 14 bases between. Germline V gene data show CDR1 as SGHDT and CDR2 as YYEEEE. The chain's CDR3 is CASSLRALGGETQYF. The CDR3 DNA reads TGTGCCAGCAGCTTGAGGGCCCTGGGGGGAGAGACCCAGTACTTC.

V is TRBV28 and J is TRBJ2-7, with 7 bases lining up with TRBD1. V gave up 10 bases and J gave up 4 bases; unmatched junction bases: 16. The length of the CDR3 is 15 residues. Per germline, CDR1 MDHEN and CDR2 SYDVKM. The CDR3 region is CATKDQGDSPYEQYF. CDR3 bases: TGTGCCACTAAAGACCAGGGGGACAGCCCGTACGAGCAGTACTTC. The whole variable domain, remainder taken from reference TRBV28 and TRBJ2-7, is DVKVTQSSRYLVKRTGEKVFLECVQDMDHENMFWYRQDPGLGLRLIYFSYDVKMKEKGDIPEGYSVSREKKERFSLILESASTNQTSMYLCATKDQGDSPYEQYFGPGTRLTVT.

V and J are TRBV30 and TRBJ2-1; weak D call: TRBD2 (7 bases). Trimming took off 5 bases at V and 9 bases at J, with 20 bases between the two ends. This CDR3 has 14 residues. Germline loops: CDR1 GTSNPN, CDR2 SVGIG (reference sequence). This chain's CDR3 is CAWREGRGGGEQFF. CDR3 sequence (DNA): TGTGCCTGGCGCGAGGGGAGGGGAGGGGGTGAGCAGTTCTTC. Using reference TRBV30 and TRBJ2-1 for the parts outside the CDR3, the full variable domain is SQTIHQWPATLVQPVGSPLSLECTVEGTSNPNLYWYRQAAGRGLQLLFYSVGIGQISSEVPQNLSASRPQDRQFILSSKKLLLSDSGFYLCAWREGRGGGEQFFGPGTRLTVL.

The chain employs TRBV9 and TRBJ1-3; D not resolved. The CDR3 has 14 residues. The germline CDR1 and CDR2 sequences are SGDLS and YYNGEE. Deletions cut 2 bases from V and 4 bases from J, with 10 bases between. As DNA, the CDR3 is TGTGCCAGCAGCGTCGGTGGGCCAGGAAACACCATATATTTT. This sequence encodes CASSVGGPGNTIYF.

This chain joins TRBV2 and TRBJ2-5; D uncertain. The V and J ends lost 9 bases and 1 base respectively, with 9 bases between them. The length of the CDR3 is 12 residues. Germline CDR1 and CDR2: SNHLY and FYNNEI. This chain's CDR3 is CASTALQETQYF. The CDR3 region has the DNA TGTGCCAGTACAGCCCTCCAAGAGACCCAGTACTTC.

The rearrangement uses TRBV5-1 and TRBJ2-2; 14 bases agree with TRBD2. The trim removed 4 bases at V and 4 bases at J, leaving 12 bases unmatched. This CDR3 region has 19 residues. Germline V CDR1 and CDR2: SGHRS, YFSETQ. The CDR3 here is CASSQRLAGGPGVTGELFF. The CDR3 DNA is TGCGCCAGCAGCCAGCGACTAGCGGGAGGGCCGGGGGTCACCGGGGAGCTGTTTTTT. The whole variable domain, filled in from reference TRBV5-1 and TRBJ2-2, reads KAGVTQTPRYLIKTRGQQVTLSCSPISGHRSVSWYQQTPGQGLQFLFEYFSETQRNKGNFPGRFSGRQFSNSRSEMNVSTLELGDSALYLCASSQRLAGGPGVTGELFFGEGSRLTVL.

The genes are TRBV28 and TRBJ2-7; 9 bases match TRBD2. This CDR3 is built from 14 residues. V lost 7 bases to trimming and J lost 6 bases; unmatched junction nucleotides: 10. Germline assignment: CDR1 MDHEN and CDR2 SYDVKM. The CDR3 region has the DNA TGTGCCAGCATAGAGGCTAGCGGGATTTCCGAGCAGTACTTC. Translating gives CASIEASGISEQYF.

V is TRBV5-5 and J is TRBJ2-5; D is unclear. V gave up 4 bases and J gave up 3 bases, with 13 bases separating them. The CDR3 is 14 amino acids. The V gene's germline CDR1 is SGHKS and CDR2 YYEKEE (reference sequence). The CDR3 loop reads CASSLRPIKETQYF. Written as DNA, the CDR3 is TGTGCCAGCAGCCTACGTCCTATAAAAGAGACCCAGTACTTC.

This clone was seen a few times. The genes are TRBV7-9 and TRBJ1-4, with 8 bases that match TRBD1. This CDR3 has 15 residues. Losses at the gene ends were 5 bases for V and 7 bases for J; bases not matched to a gene: 9. Germline V gene sequence: CDR1 SEHNR, CDR2 FQNEAQ (reference sequence). The CDR3 sequence is CASSPGQAAGEKLFF. CDR3 coding DNA: TGTGCCAGCAGCCCGGGACAGGCCGCGGGTGAAAAACTGTTTTTT.

This chain uses TRBV6-1 with TRBJ2-5; TRBD1 matches 7 bases. Germline V lookup: CDR1 MNHNS, CDR2 SASEGT. There are 13 residues in the CDR3. J was trimmed by 4 bases and V by 6 bases; bases with no gene match: 5. CDR3: CASRRNRGETQYF. CDR3 bases: TGTGCCAGCAGGAGGAACAGGGGAGAGACCCAGTACTTC.

The chain carries TRBV6-6 and TRBJ2-1; TRBD2 is a possible D gene (5 bases). The V gene's germline CDR1 is MNHNY and CDR2 SVGAGI (reference sequence). Between the trimmed V and J ends, which lost 6 bases and 9 bases, there was a span of 12 bases. This CDR3 has 12 residues. Written as DNA, the CDR3 is TGTGCCAGCAGGGATCCGAGGGTTGAGCAGTTCTTC. It codes for CASRDPRVEQFF.

This clone was counted only a few times. V is TRBV5-1 and J is TRBJ2-2, with 8 bases aligning to TRBD1. V lost 4 bases, J lost 0 bases, and 5 bases stayed unmatched. The germline V gene encodes CDR1 SGHRS and CDR2 YFSETQ. The CDR3 extends over 16 amino acids. This CDR3 reads CASSPGTGSNTGELFF. The CDR3 DNA reads TGCGCCAGCAGCCCAGGGACAGGCTCGAACACCGGGGAGCTGTTTTTT.

This clone appeared a single time. The chain links TRBV11-2 to TRBJ2-7, with D uncertain. Per the germline V gene, CDR1 is SGHAT and CDR2 is FQNNGV. This CDR3 has 12 amino acids. V was trimmed by 0 bases and J by 3 bases, leaving 3 bases between them. CDR3 sequence reads: CASSLDRYEQYF. CDR3 bases: TGTGCCAGCAGCTTAGATCGCTACGAGCAGTACTTC.

V usage is TRBV27 and J usage is TRBJ2-1; TRBD2 matches 11 bases. The CDR3 contains 17 residues. J was trimmed by 10 bases and V by 5 bases; bases with no gene match: 16. CDR1 MNHEY and CDR2 SMNVEV come from the germline V gene (reference sequence). CDR3 loop: CASSTLSGRAEVKEQFF. The CDR3 DNA reads as TGTGCCAGCAGTACACTTAGCGGGAGGGCCGAAGTAAAGGAGCAGTTCTTC.

Here the CDR3 reads CASSPDGNNSPLHF. The DNA for the CDR3 is TGTGCCAGCAGCCCGGACGGGAATAATTCACCCCTCCACTTT. The J gene is TRBJ1-6, the V gene TRBV6-5; D unresolved. The CDR3 length is 14 residues. Trimming took off 6 bases at V and 5 bases at J, with 11 bases between the two ends. CDR1 is MNHEY, CDR2 SVGAGI, per germline.

The chain employs TRBV19 and TRBJ2-1; a weak D match, TRBD1 (7 bases). The germline V gene encodes CDR1 LNHDA and CDR2 SQIVND (reference sequence). The CDR3 spans 16 residues. The germline V and J ends were trimmed by 4 bases and 4 bases, with 17 bases remaining between them. This chain's CDR3 is CASSTRAGGGYNEQFF. CDR3 coding DNA: TGTGCCAGTAGTACCAGGGCAGGGGGAGGATACAATGAGCAGTTCTTC.

The chain employs TRBV5-1 and TRBJ2-1, with 8 positions matching TRBD1. The CDR3 totals 15 residues. Germline V gene sequence: CDR1 SGHRS, CDR2 YFSETQ. Unmatched junction bases numbered 11, after V lost 5 bases and J lost 7 bases. CDR3 nucleotides: TGCGCCAGCAGTTTAGTACAGGGGGAATGGAATGAGCAGTTCTTC. This gives the protein CASSLVQGEWNEQFF.

The V call is TRBV27, the J call TRBJ1-6; TRBD1 matches at 8 bases. CDR3 size: 15 residues. CDR1 and CDR2 from the germline V gene are MNHEY and SMNVEV (reference sequence). V trimming: 2 bases; J trimming: 6 bases; junction bases outside the gene matches: 3. This chain's CDR3 is CASSLRTGFNSPLHF. The CDR3 DNA sequence: TGTGCCAGCAGTTTACGGACAGGGTTTAATTCACCCCTCCACTTT.

J is TRBJ2-2 and V is TRBV4-1; the D gene is possibly TRBD2 (5 bases). The CDR3 runs to 15 residues. Germline V CDR1 and CDR2: MGHRA, YSYEKL. V lost 4 bases and J 3 bases, leaving 12 bases between the germline ends. The CDR3 region has the DNA TGCGCCAGCAGCCCAGATTTACTAGACACCGGGGAGCTGTTTTTT. This translates into CASSPDLLDTGELFF.

The gene calls are TRBV30 and TRBJ1-1, with 7 bases lining up with TRBD1. The V segment lost 0 bases and the J segment 5 bases; nucleotides outside the gene matches: 3. Germline CDR1 is GTSNPN and CDR2 is SVGIG (reference sequence). This CDR3 has 13 amino acids. CDR3 in DNA: TGTGCCTGGAGTGTAAACAGGGGAACTGAAGCTTTCTTT. Its protein is CAWSVNRGTEAFF.

The genes are TRBV12-5 and TRBJ1-3; 7 bases match TRBD1. The trim removed 2 bases at V and 4 bases at J, leaving 8 bases unmatched. The germline CDR1 and CDR2 sequences are LGHNT and FRNRAP. The CDR3 sequence is 16 residues long. CDR3 sequence: CASGLLQGFTGNTIYF. The DNA of the CDR3 is TGTGCTAGTGGTTTGCTACAGGGGTTCACCGGAAACACCATATATTTT.

This chain links TRBV6-5 with TRBJ2-5, with 8 bases matching TRBD1. Trimming at V came to 6 bases and at J to 5 bases, leaving 8 bases not matched to a gene. The CDR3 sequence is 14 residues long. Germline assignment: CDR1 MNHEY and CDR2 SVGAGI. The CDR3 DNA reads as TGTGCCAGCAGGCAGCCGACAGGGGAGGAGACCCAGTACTTC. This sequence encodes CASRQPTGEETQYF.

The chain has TRBV5-4 and TRBJ2-3; the D is unclear. Germline V gene data show CDR1 as SGHNT and CDR2 as YYREEE (reference sequence). V lost 1 base and J 2 bases, leaving 8 bases between the germline ends. This CDR3 spans 14 amino acids. CDR3 amino acids: CASSLWSDTDTQYF. In DNA, the CDR3 is TGTGCCAGCAGCTTGTGGTCAGACACAGATACGCAGTATTTT.

V usage is TRBV9 and J usage is TRBJ2-6; 9 positions agree with TRBD1. The CDR3 consists of 17 residues. Germline CDR1 SGDLS, CDR2 YYNGEE. V lost 2 bases to trimming and J lost 1 base; unmatched junction nucleotides: 4. The CDR3 bases are TGTGCCAGCAGCGTGACAGGGGGTCCATCTGGGGCCAACGTCCTGACTTTC. Translated: CASSVTGGPSGANVLTF. Full variable domain (remainder filled in from reference TRBV9 and TRBJ2-6): DSGVTQTPKHLITATGQRVTLRCSPRSGDLSVYWYQQSLDQGLQFLIQYYNGEERAKGNILERFSAQQFPDLHSELNLSSLELGDSALYFCASSVTGGPSGANVLTFGAGSRLTVL.